The T cell receptor beta chain under discussion was sequenced for a study of CD8 T cells in ankylosing spondylitis. TCRdb redid the calling of the 5' RACE reads with MiXCR, one entry per CDR3 protein. The data show 670,000 or so distinct CDR3 sequences, with under 20% seen just once and 19% held by the top ten. Ten or more counts support this clonotype. Its matching antigen is unknown. Findings and limits, study-wide: For ankylosing spondylitis blood, a TCR beta motif of roughly 8 highly homologous variants appeared characteristic. Those disease-linked clones were CD8+; they were also relatively rare in peripheral blood. The clones that were linked to disease were reported to be significantly enriched in matched synovial fluid samples from ankylosing spondylitis patients.

The length of the CDR3 is 15 residues. V shed 3 bases and J 9 bases; nucleotides not matched to a gene: 7. Germline lookup yields CDR1 SGHTA and CDR2 FQGTGA. The chain joins TRBV7-3 to TRBJ2-1, with 11 bases that match TRBD2. The receptor's source is a male donor with ankylosing spondylitis. Sequenced: blood, either unsorted or a sorted T cell fraction (not recorded which). The CDR3 is CASSFTSGGAPEQFF. In nucleotides, the CDR3 is TGTGCCAGCAGCTTCACTAGCGGGGGAGCGCCTGAGCAGTTCTTC.